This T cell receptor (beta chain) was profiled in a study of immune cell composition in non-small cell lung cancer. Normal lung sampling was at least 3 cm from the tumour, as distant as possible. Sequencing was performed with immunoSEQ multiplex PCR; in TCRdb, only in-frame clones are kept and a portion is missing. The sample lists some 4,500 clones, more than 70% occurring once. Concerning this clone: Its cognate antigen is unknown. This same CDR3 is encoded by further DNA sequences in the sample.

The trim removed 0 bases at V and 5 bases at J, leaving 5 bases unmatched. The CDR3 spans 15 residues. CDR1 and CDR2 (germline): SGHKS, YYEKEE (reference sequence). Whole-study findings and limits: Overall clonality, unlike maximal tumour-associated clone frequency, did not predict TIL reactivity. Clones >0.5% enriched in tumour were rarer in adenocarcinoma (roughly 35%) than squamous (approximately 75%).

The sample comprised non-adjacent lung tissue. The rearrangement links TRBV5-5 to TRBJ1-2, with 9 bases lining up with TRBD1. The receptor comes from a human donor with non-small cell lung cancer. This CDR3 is CASSLDGQGRYGYTF. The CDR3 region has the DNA TGTGCCAGCAGCTTGGATGGACAGGGGAGGTATGGCTACACCTTC.